This is a list of T cell receptor beta chains from one sample in a study of blood T cell repertoires in COVID-19. Sequencing was performed with immunoSEQ multiplex PCR; in TCRdb, only in-frame clones are kept and a portion is missing. This table has about 150,000 clones, roughly nine tenths appearing once. Sequenced sample: peripheral blood. These TCRs come from a human donor in a cohort sampled during active COVID-19. Both conserved end residues are part of each CDR3.

CASSPNRGAEAFF	TRBJ1-1	TRBV18
CASSLEGREGTDTQYF	TRBJ2-3	TRBV5-1
CASSYTAGQLNTEAFF	TRBJ1-1	TRBV6-7
CASSLVYTEAFF	TRBJ1-1	TRBV5-8
CASSDLLAGGADTQYF	TRBJ2-3	TRBV9
CASSQDTSGGAGDTQYF	TRBJ2-3	TRBV4-2
CASSLSVTGHLEQYF	TRBJ2-7	TRBV27
CASSWGTEGEFF	TRBJ2-1	TRBV5-5
CASSLSTGVQETQYF	TRBJ2-5	TRBV27
CASSPHARLDTEAFF	TRBJ1-1	TRBV7-8
CASSELRQGNTGELFF	TRBJ2-2	TRBV6-1
CASSPLRTSGGVTDTQYF	TRBJ2-3	TRBV18
CASSQSLQRGSDTQYF	TRBJ2-3	TRBV4-1
CAWSAGIYTEAFF	TRBJ1-1	TRBV30
CASSGRLAGTANSPLHF	TRBJ1-6	TRBV25-1
CAWRLTGTNTGELFF	TRBJ2-2	TRBV30
CASSYGGGVQFF	TRBJ2-1	TRBV6-5
CASFGQTNSPLHF	TRBJ1-6	TRBV2
CASSEQGDSYEQYF	TRBJ2-7	TRBV6-1
CASKQEPSGYNEQFF	TRBJ2-1	TRBV5-1
CASRKLWTEAFF	TRBJ1-1	TRBV25-1
CASSLESGVNTEAFF	TRBJ1-1	TRBV11-2
CASMWSLNEKLFF	TRBJ1-4	TRBV28
CASSLLGGGRGDTQYF	TRBJ2-3	TRBV5-4
CASSRGQGDTEAFF	TRBJ1-1	TRBV3-1/TRBV3-2
CASSLPRDRSYEQYF	TRBJ2-7	TRBV7-2
CASSMLAGGLRSTDTQYF	TRBJ2-3	TRBV19
CASSQDPPGQRSLQNTEAFF	TRBJ1-1	TRBV4-3
CASSWGQGGEKLFF	TRBJ1-4	TRBV5-6
CSASRQGVFYEQYF	TRBJ2-7	TRBV20-1
CASSFVTSGGSYNEQFF	TRBJ2-1	TRBV5-6
CASSEALPGLAGGPGELFF	TRBJ2-2	TRBV2
CASSFRQGLGEKLFF	TRBJ1-4	TRBV9
CASSIDTPRGNEQFF	TRBJ2-1	TRBV19
CASSQDRGSDYGYTF	TRBJ1-2	TRBV4-2
CASREPGREYEQYF	TRBJ2-7	TRBV2
CASSFPLRGPDQPQHF	TRBJ1-5	TRBV7-9
CASSLPSGGVTDTQYF	TRBJ2-3	TRBV6-6
CASSPNPGHGYGYTF	TRBJ1-2	TRBV7-2
CASSPRALTDTQYF	TRBJ2-3	TRBV5-1
CASSLTGNGQPQHF	TRBJ1-5	TRBV7-9
CASSSLPGGLYNEQFF	TRBJ2-1	TRBV6-2/TRBV6-3
CASSPRQGAANEQFF	TRBJ2-1	TRBV9
CASSLAPTGEQYF	TRBJ2-7	TRBV12-3/TRBV12-4
CASVRTLGGQETQYF	TRBJ2-5	TRBV12-5
CASSRHVSGANVLTF	TRBJ2-6	TRBV14
CASRKEQGSNQPQHF	TRBJ1-5	TRBV2
CSARDTGNYGYTF	TRBJ1-2	TRBV29-1
CASSLRGWNSPLHF	TRBJ1-6	TRBV7-2
CASSRRTISGNTIYF	TRBJ1-3	TRBV7-9
CATLRGQGPYSPNEQFF	TRBJ2-1	TRBV27
CASSLLIRTPNTGELFF	TRBJ2-2	TRBV7-6
CASRGRGPNSYEQYF	TRBJ2-7	TRBV5-1
CASSLSVTGELFF	TRBJ2-2	TRBV12-3/TRBV12-4
CSVAGPGLPQHF	TRBJ1-5	TRBV29-1
CASSDQDRTSYEQYF	TRBJ2-7	TRBV6-4
CASSHGLFSNEQFF	TRBJ2-1	TRBV5-1
CASSPTGGALEGYGYTF	TRBJ1-2	TRBV2
CASSPLGNRGGDYGYTF	TRBJ1-2	TRBV5-6